This is a list of T cell receptor beta chains from one sample in a study of a mutant IDH1 vaccine in newly diagnosed glioma. Libraries were prepared by immunoSEQ multiplex PCR; TCRdb keeps only in-frame clonotypes and omits some of them. The sample lists tens of thousands of clones, roughly 87% occurring once. For these receptors, no antigen is known. Sequences were derived from PBMCs, sampled from a glioma patient whose treatment included an IDH1 peptide vaccine. The receptors were gathered from a man aged 25 to 40 with glioma. CDR3s include the opening cysteine and the closing phenylalanine or tryptophan. The D gene is left open where the match is weak. Clone size appears in some rows only: once, few, many, or a class for an expanded clone.

TRBV7-9	few	NA	TRBJ1-1	CASSLEPNTEAFF	TGTGCCAGCAGCTTAGAACCGAACACTGAAGCTTTCTTT
TRBV7-9	NA	TRBD1	TRBJ1-2	CASSSWTGYGYTF	TGTGCCAGCAGCTCATGGACAGGTTATGGCTACACCTTC
TRBV4-1	NA	NA	TRBJ2-5	CASSRGGAGETQYF	TGCGCCAGCAGCCGAGGGGGGGCCGGAGAGACCCAGTACTTC
TRBV19	once	NA	TRBJ1-2	CASTPHQPYGYTF	TGTGCCAGTACCCCACATCAACCCTATGGCTACACCTTC
TRBV5-1	NA	NA	TRBJ2-5	CASSPSGPETQYF	TGCGCCAGCAGCCCCAGCGGGCCGGAGACCCAGTACTTC
TRBV2	NA	NA	TRBJ2-1	CASSEGRNNEQFF	TGTGCCAGCAGTGAAGGCCGGAACAATGAGCAGTTCTTC
TRBV7-2	NA	NA	TRBJ2-7	CASSLAFGKHF	TGTGCCAGCAGCTTAGCGTTCGGCAAGCACTTC
TRBV7-9	NA	NA	TRBJ1-2	CASSLATGRGGYTF	TGTGCCAGCAGCTTAGCTACGGGGAGGGGAGGCTACACCTTC
TRBV28	NA	NA	TRBJ1-1	CASRVYRASNTEAFF	TGTGCCAGCAGGGTCTACAGGGCCTCGAACACTGAAGCTTTCTTT
TRBV6-1	few	TRBD2	TRBJ2-3	CASSEARRGGLATQYF	TGTGCCAGCAGTGAAGCACGGCGGGGGGGCCTGGCTACGCAGTATTTT
TRBV29-1	NA	NA	TRBJ2-2	CSVEGIDGTGELFF	TGCAGCGTTGAAGGGATTGACGGAACCGGGGAGCTGTTTTTT
TRBV19	NA	TRBD1	TRBJ1-1	CASSWGQGGTEAFF	TGTGCCAGTAGTTGGGGACAGGGCGGGACTGAAGCTTTCTTT
TRBV6-5	few	NA	TRBJ1-2	CASSDPANYGYTF	TGTGCCAGCAGTGACCCAGCTAACTATGGCTACACCTTC
TRBV4-1	NA	NA	TRBJ1-1	CASSQEGESIIKAFF	TGCGCCAGCAGCCAAGAAGGGGAGAGCATAATTAAAGCTTTCTTT
TRBV19	NA	TRBD2	TRBJ2-1	CASKRTSGRHEQFF	TGTGCCAGCAAACGGACTAGCGGCCGCCATGAGCAGTTCTTC
TRBV2	NA	NA	TRBJ2-6	CASRRDASFYPGANVLTF	TGTGCCAGCAGGCGGGACGCTAGCTTTTATCCTGGGGCCAACGTCCTGACTTTC
TRBV6-5	NA	TRBD1	TRBJ1-4	CASRPEGTGNEKLFF	TGTGCCAGCAGGCCTGAGGGGACAGGGAACGAAAAACTGTTTTTT
TRBV6-5	once	TRBD1	TRBJ1-4	CASSYGTGEEKLFF	TGTGCCAGCAGTTACGGGACAGGGGAAGAAAAACTGTTTTTT
TRBV6-5	NA	TRBD1	TRBJ1-1	CASSYDRGLTEAFF	TGTGCCAGCAGTTACGACAGGGGATTGACTGAAGCTTTCTTT
TRBV7-6	few	NA	TRBJ1-1	CASSPLFHTEAFF	TGTGCCAGCAGCCCCCTATTCCACACTGAAGCTTTCTTT
TRBV6-1	NA	NA	TRBJ1-2	CASSNRAANYGYTF	TGTGCCAGCAGTAACAGGGCGGCGAACTATGGCTACACCTTC
TRBV28	NA	NA	TRBJ1-1	CASSFPGYTEAFF	TGTGCCAGCAGCTTTCCCGGTTACACTGAAGCTTTCTTT
TRBV7-8	few	NA	TRBJ1-5	CASTPMPLPRRQPQHF	TGTGCCAGCACCCCCATGCCCTTACCCAGACGTCAGCCCCAGCATTTT
TRBV11-2	once	TRBD1	TRBJ2-5	CASSFLQGVGETQYF	TGTGCCAGCAGCTTCCTCCAGGGGGTCGGGGAGACCCAGTACTTC
TRBV5-6	NA	TRBD2	TRBJ2-5	CASSLTDGGREETQYF	TGTGCCAGCAGCTTAACCGACGGAGGGAGGGAAGAGACCCAGTACTTC
TRBV5-5	once	NA	TRBJ1-6	CASSSGRMSYNSPLHF	TGTGCCAGCAGCTCAGGACGGATGTCATATAATTCACCCCTCCACTTT
TRBV15	NA	NA	TRBJ2-7	CATSRDRVNDEQYF	TGTGCCACCAGCAGAGACAGGGTCAACGACGAGCAGTACTTC
TRBV27	NA	NA	TRBJ2-7	CASSLSRHYEQYF	TGTGCCAGCAGTTTATCGAGGCACTACGAGCAGTACTTC
TRBV7-9	NA	NA	TRBJ2-5	CASSLAIETQYF	TGTGCCAGCAGCTTAGCTATTGAGACCCAGTACTTC
TRBV5-8	NA	TRBD1	TRBJ2-3	CASSRGQATDTQYF	TGTGCCAGCAGCCGGGGACAGGCCACAGATACGCAGTATTTT
TRBV5-5	few	NA	TRBJ1-1	CASSYGNAEAFF	TGTGCCAGCAGCTATGGGAACGCTGAAGCTTTCTTT
TRBV5-1	NA	TRBD1	TRBJ1-1	CASSFTGTGLKAFF	TGCGCCAGCAGCTTTACCGGGACAGGGCTCAAAGCTTTCTTT
TRBV7-8	NA	NA	TRBJ1-6	CASRDPSSSPLHF	TGTGCCAGCAGAGACCCGTCATCCTCACCCCTCCACTTT
TRBV10-1	NA	NA	TRBJ2-5	CASSESRGAAEETQYF	TGCGCCAGCAGTGAGTCGAGGGGCGCGGCCGAAGAGACCCAGTACTTC
TRBV7-7	NA	NA	TRBJ2-1	CASSPGAYSYNEQFF	TGTGCCAGCAGCCCAGGGGCCTACTCCTACAATGAGCAGTTCTTC
TRBV11-2	NA	TRBD2	TRBJ2-1	CASSLERAGGLEQFF	TGTGCCAGCAGCTTAGAACGGGCGGGGGGGCTTGAGCAGTTCTTC
TRBV11-3	NA	TRBD2	TRBJ2-1	CASSFSGGRDEQFF	TGTGCCAGCAGCTTTAGCGGGGGGAGGGATGAGCAGTTCTTC
TRBV20-1	NA	NA	TRBJ1-1	CSAPKGGEAFF	TGCAGTGCTCCCAAAGGTGGTGAAGCTTTCTTT
TRBV7-6	NA	NA	TRBJ1-6	CASSRLDSPLHF	TGTGCCAGCAGCCGACTTGATTCACCCCTCCACTTT
TRBV10-2	NA	NA	TRBJ1-5	CASSGQKQPQHF	TGCGCCAGCAGTGGGCAGAAACAGCCCCAGCATTTT